The T cell receptor beta chain under discussion was sequenced for a study of blood T cell repertoires in COVID-19. Study context: The United States, Italy and Spain were the sources of the acute and convalescent COVID-19 samples. From T cells, B-cell-depleted T cells, or PBMCs came the material, which was cDNA or gDNA.

In the study's own analysis: Estimation of nucleated cell counts relied on the amplification of reference gene primers. Measured with immunoSEQ multiplex PCR; TCRdb has only the in-frame clones, and not every one. V and J calls and clone size are those listed in that table; D and trimming were worked out from the DNA. Among 220,000 or so clones, around 84% were seen once, and the ten largest hold about 3%. J was trimmed by 7 bases and V by 4 bases; bases with no gene match: 3. Germline assignment: CDR1 LNHDA and CDR2 SQIVND (reference sequence). This CDR3 is built from 13 residues. Sequenced input: peripheral blood. This chain joins TRBV19 and TRBJ2-3, with 9 nucleotides matching TRBD1. The clonotype comes from a middle-aged man who had recovered from COVID-19. The CDR3 is CASSTGQGYTQYF. The DNA of the CDR3 is TGTGCCAGTAGTACGGGACAGGGCTATACGCAGTATTTT.